This entry describes one TCR beta chain. Its antigen is still unknown. A much larger clone lies one base from this, so it may be a read error. The data were obtained in a study of regulatory T cells in long-lasting Graves disease. The study, taken as a whole, reports: TCR diversity was lower in persistent than newly diagnosed Graves' disease.

The V gene's germline CDR1 is SGHVS and CDR2 FQNEAQ. Germline trimming cut 8 bases from V and 4 bases from J; bases unmatched to any gene: 13. The CDR3 is 15 amino acids. Arm-PCR with iRepertoire HTBI primers amplified the CDR3 regions for these TCR beta libraries. TCRdb reprocessed the multiplex PCR reads with MiXCR, giving one entry per CDR3 protein. The sample comprises over 500,000 distinct CDR3 sequences, 15% to 20% of which are singletons, and around 19% rests with the top ten. Time point described: newly diagnosed GD, antithyroid drugs for less than 3 months. RNA from PBMCs was the source of the TCR library. This same sample was also taken into another study, of T cells in Graves' hyperthyroidism and ophthalmopathy. Per that study: Peripheral blood also featured most of the thyroid clonotypes expanded above 0.001. The model anticipated ophthalmopathy a median around six months pre-onset.

The gene calls are TRBV7-8 and TRBJ2-7; 8 bases fit TRBD2. This receptor was identified in a woman aged 25-40 years with Graves disease. The sequencing used peripheral blood mononuclear cells (PBMCs), collected at new diagnosis, from a patient treated with antithyroid drugs. The CDR3 nucleotides read TGTGCCAGCGGCCGTCTCTTAACTAGCGGATACGAGCAGTACTTC. This encodes CASGRLLTSGYEQYF.